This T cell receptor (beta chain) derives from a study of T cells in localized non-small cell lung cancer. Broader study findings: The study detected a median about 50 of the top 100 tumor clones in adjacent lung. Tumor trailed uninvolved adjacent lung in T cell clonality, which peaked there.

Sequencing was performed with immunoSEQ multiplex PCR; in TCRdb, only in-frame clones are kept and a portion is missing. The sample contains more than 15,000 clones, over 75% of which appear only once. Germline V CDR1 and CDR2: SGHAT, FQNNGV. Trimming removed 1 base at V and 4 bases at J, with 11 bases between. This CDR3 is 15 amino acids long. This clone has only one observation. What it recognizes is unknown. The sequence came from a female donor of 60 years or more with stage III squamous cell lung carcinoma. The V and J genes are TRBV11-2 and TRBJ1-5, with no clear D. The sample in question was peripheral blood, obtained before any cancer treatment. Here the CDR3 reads CASSLAAGVNQPQHF. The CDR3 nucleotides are TGTGCCAGCAGCTTAGCCGCCGGGGTAAATCAGCCCCAGCATTTT.